This T cell receptor (beta chain) was identified during a study of blood T cell repertoires in COVID-19. About the study: Samples of COVID-19 (acute and convalescent) were obtained from the United States, Italy and Spain. T cells, B-cell-depleted T cells, or PBMCs provided the cDNA or gDNA that served as material.

Per the authors' pipeline: Estimation of nucleated cell counts was performed using reference gene primer amplification. Sequenced by immunoSEQ multiplex PCR; TCRdb stores in-frame clones only, minus some. V and J calls and clone size are copied from that table; D and trimming were computed from the DNA. The table shows around 80,000 clones, with 65% to 85% occurring only once. The sequenced sample consisted of peripheral blood. The TCR comes from an elderly woman with acute or convalescent COVID-19.

This CDR3 reads CASSGQGLEANEQFF. CDR3 DNA: TGTGCCAGCAGCGGGCAGGGACTGGAGGCGAATGAGCAGTTCTTC. The rearrangement joins TRBV5-4 to TRBJ2-1, with D perhaps TRBD2 (6 bases). This CDR3 has 15 amino acids. Germline values: CDR1 SGHNT, CDR2 YYREEE (reference sequence). V was clipped by 4 bases and J by 7 bases, with 18 bases between them.